This T cell receptor (beta chain) was identified in a study of T cell responses to AZD1222 COVID-19 vaccine. Concerning this clone: What it binds is unknown.

Assay used: immunoSEQ multiplex PCR; TCRdb lists only in-frame clones, some missing. The sample has about 77,000 clones; about 92% are singletons. V was trimmed by 1 base and J by 0 bases, leaving 6 bases between them. CDR1 and CDR2 from the germline V gene are SGHRS and YFSETQ. This CDR3 spans 14 amino acids. Study results and caveats: Seropositivity was recorded at baseline in only 6 or 7 AZD1222 recipients.

The chain uses TRBV5-1 and TRBJ2-3; D remains ambiguous. Sequences were derived from peripheral blood, sampled 28 days after the second AZD1222 dose. The receptor's source is an adult who received the AZD1222 COVID-19 vaccine. CDR3: CASSLRQSTDTQYF. The CDR3 nucleotides read TGCGCCAGCAGCTTGCGGCAGAGCACAGATACGCAGTATTTT. The full variable domain, in which reference TRBV5-1 and TRBJ2-3 provide the parts outside the CDR3, is KAGVTQTPRYLIKTRGQQVTLSCSPISGHRSVSWYQQTPGQGLQFLFEYFSETQRNKGNFPGRFSGRQFSNSRSEMNVSTLELGDSALYLCASSLRQSTDTQYFGPGTRLTVL.